The sequence of this T cell receptor (beta chain) was determined in a study of T cells in tuberculosis. Generated by immunoSEQ multiplex PCR, the TCRdb table keeps only in-frame clones and is missing some. The sample consists of 30,000 to 45,000 clones, almost 95% of them appearing once. V gave up 5 bases and J gave up 1 base; unmatched junction bases: 7. The CDR3 length is 16 residues. Germline V gene data show CDR1 as LNHDA and CDR2 as SQIVND (reference sequence). The receptor was isolated from a donor aged 10-35 years with latent tuberculosis or without tuberculosis infection. Some clones in this sample may be carry-over from other donors' samples. The sample was PBMCs. The V call is TRBV19, the J call TRBJ2-4; 8 bases match TRBD1. The CDR3 sequence is CASSLRQGTAKNIQYF. The CDR3, as DNA: TGTGCCAGTAGTTTACGACAGGGGACGGCCAAAAACATTCAGTACTTC.